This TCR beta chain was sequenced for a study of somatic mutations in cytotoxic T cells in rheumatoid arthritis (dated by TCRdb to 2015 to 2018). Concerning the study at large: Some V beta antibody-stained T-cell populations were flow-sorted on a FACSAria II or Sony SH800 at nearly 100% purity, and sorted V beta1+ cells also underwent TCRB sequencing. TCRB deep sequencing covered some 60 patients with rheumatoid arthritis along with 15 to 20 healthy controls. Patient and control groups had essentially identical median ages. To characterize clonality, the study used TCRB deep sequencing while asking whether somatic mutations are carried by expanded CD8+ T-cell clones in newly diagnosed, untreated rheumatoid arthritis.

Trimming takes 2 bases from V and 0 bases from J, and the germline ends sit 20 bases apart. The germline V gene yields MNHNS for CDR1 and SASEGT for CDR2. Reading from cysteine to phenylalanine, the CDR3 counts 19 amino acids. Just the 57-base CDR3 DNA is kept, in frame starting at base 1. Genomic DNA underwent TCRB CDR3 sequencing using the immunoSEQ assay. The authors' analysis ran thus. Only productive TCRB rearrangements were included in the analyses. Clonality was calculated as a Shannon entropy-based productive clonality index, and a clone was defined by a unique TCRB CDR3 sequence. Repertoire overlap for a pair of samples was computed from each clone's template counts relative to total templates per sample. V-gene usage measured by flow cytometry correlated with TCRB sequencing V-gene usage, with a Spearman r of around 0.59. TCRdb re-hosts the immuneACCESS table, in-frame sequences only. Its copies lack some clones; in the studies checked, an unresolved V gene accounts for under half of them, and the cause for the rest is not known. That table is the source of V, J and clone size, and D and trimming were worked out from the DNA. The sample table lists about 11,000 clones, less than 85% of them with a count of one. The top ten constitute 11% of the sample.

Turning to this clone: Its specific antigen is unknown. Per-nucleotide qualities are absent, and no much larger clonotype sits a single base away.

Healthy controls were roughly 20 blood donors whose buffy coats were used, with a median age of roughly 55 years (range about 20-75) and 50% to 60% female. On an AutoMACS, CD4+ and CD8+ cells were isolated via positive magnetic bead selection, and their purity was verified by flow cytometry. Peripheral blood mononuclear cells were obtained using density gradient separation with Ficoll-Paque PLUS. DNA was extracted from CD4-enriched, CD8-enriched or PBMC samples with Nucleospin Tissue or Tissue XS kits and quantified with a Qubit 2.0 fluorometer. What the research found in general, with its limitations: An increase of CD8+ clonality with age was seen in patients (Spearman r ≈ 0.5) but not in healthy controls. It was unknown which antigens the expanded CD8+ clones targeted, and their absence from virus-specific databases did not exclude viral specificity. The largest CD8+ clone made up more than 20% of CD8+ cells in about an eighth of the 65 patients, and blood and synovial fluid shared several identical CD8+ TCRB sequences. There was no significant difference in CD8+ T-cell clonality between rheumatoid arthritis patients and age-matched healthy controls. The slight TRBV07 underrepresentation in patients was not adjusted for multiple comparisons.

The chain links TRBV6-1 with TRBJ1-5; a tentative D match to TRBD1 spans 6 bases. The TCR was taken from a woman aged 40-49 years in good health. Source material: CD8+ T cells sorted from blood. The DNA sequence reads TGTGCCAGCAGTGAAAGGTCAGGGGCCCTCCATTATAGCAATCAGCCCCAGCATTTT. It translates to CASSERSGALHYSNQPQHF.